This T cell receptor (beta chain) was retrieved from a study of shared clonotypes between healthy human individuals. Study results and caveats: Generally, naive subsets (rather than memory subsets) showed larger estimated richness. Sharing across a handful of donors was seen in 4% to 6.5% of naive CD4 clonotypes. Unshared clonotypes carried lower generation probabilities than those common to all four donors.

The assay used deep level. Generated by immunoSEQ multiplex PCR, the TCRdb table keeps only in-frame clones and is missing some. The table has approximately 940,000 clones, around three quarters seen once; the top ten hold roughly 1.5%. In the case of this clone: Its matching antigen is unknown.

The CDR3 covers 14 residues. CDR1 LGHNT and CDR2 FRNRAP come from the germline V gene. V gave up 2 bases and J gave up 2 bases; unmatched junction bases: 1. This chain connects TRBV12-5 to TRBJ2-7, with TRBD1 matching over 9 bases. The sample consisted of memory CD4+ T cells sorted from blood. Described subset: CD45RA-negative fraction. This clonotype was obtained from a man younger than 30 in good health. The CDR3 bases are TGTGCTAGTGGTTTGCGGACAGGGGCCTACGAGCAGTACTTC. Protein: CASGLRTGAYEQYF. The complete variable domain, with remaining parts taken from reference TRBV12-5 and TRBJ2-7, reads DARVTQTPRHKVTEMGQEVTMRCQPILGHNTVFWYRQTMMQGLELLAYFRNRAPLDDSGMPKDRFSAEMPDATLATLKIQPSEPRDSAVYFCASGLRTGAYEQYFGPGTRLTVT.